The clone carrying this T cell receptor (beta chain) was recorded many times. The antigen is undetermined. Each CDR3 protein is one row after TCRdb ran MiXCR on the reads. Of approximately 97,000 distinct CDR3 sequences detected, 16% appear once; the ten largest clones hold about 7.3%. The data belong to a study of T cell repertoires in cytomegalovirus infection. The overall study: From public TCR beta signatures came an indication of both CMV infection and matching HLA type. Study-wide points: In two of eight donors, the top clonotype was HLA-C-restricted CMV-specific.

Germline CDR1 reads SGHAT; CDR2 reads FQNNGV. Trimming cost V 3 bases and J 7 bases, with 34 bases left between them. The CDR3 is made up of 20 amino acids. The chain has TRBV11-2 and TRBJ2-7; weak D call: TRBD2 (6 bases). Sequenced input: PBMCs. This receptor was obtained from a human donor in good health (CMV status not recorded). Some clones in this sample may be carry-over from other donors' samples. The CDR3 DNA reads TGTGCCAGCAGCTTCGGAGAGGGGCCTACAACTGACCTACCACGGGGGGAGCAGTACTTC. Residues: CASSFGEGPTTDLPRGEQYF.